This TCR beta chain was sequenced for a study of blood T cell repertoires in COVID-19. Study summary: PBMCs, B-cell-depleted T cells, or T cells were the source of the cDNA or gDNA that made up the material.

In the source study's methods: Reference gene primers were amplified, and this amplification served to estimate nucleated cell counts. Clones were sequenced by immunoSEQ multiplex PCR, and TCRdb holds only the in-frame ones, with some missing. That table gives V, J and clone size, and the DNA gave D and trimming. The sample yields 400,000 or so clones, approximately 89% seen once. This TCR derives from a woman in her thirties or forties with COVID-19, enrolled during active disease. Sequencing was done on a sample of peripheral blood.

The CDR3 protein is CASSFGQGAEAFF. As DNA, the CDR3 is TGTGCCAGCAGTTTCGGGCAGGGGGCGGAAGCTTTCTTT. The rearrangement joins TRBV12-3 or TRBV12-4 to TRBJ1-1; 8 nucleotides line up with TRBD1. The CDR3 runs to 13 residues. With V trimmed by 3 bases and J by 8 bases, 5 bases remained unmatched.